This is a list of T cell receptor beta chains from one sample in a study of human T cells and chemical hapten exposure. Each CDR3 protein is one row after TCRdb ran MiXCR on the RACE reads. The sample contains about 380,000 distinct CDR3 sequences, roughly 4.8% of which appear only once. The starting material was whole blood, obtained in connection with sensitization to the hapten diphenylcyclopropenone (DPC). These receptors all stem from a woman between 45 and 65 years old with alopecia areata. Some clones in this sample may be carry-over from other donors' samples. Both conserved end residues are part of each CDR3. The order of the fields is V gene, D gene, J gene, clone size, CDR3 DNA, CDR3 protein. D genes are given only for firm matches. Size tells how often a clone was seen (once, few, many) or the class of an expanded clone, and some rows leave it out.

>TRBV20-1|.|TRBJ2-3|many
TGCAGTGCTAGTGAAGGAGATACGCAGTATTTT
CSASEGDTQYF
>TRBV6-6|.|TRBJ2-2|few
TGTGCCAGCAGTTACACGGGAGCGGTCACCGGGGAGCTGTTTTTT
CASSYTGAVTGELFF
>TRBV13|.|TRBJ1-5|.
TGTGCCAGCAGTTTCTTACCTGACAGTTGTATCGGCAATCAGCCCCAGCATTTT
CASSFLPDSCIGNQPQHF
>TRBV7-2|TRBD2|TRBJ2-1|many
TGTGCCAGCAGCTCCCGGACTAGAGGTTACAATGAGCAGTTCTTC
CASSSRTRGYNEQFF
>TRBV21-1|.|TRBJ1-6|.
TGTGCCAGCAGCGGGGAGAGGACAGGGAAAAGGACACCCCTCCACTTT
CASSGERTGKRTPLHF
>TRBV5-4|.|TRBJ2-7|.
TGTGCCAGCAGCTTGGGTAGCGTCCCCTACGAGCAGTACTTC
CASSLGSVPYEQYF
>TRBV7-9|TRBD1|TRBJ2-4|many
TGTGCCAGCAGCTTGGGACAGGGAGGAGCCAAAAACATTCAGTACTTC
CASSLGQGGAKNIQYF
>TRBV30|TRBD2|TRBJ2-1|many
TGTGCCTGGAAGGGGCAGGGAGGGCGTGAGCAGTTCTTC
CAWKGQGGREQFF
>TRBV20-1|TRBD2|TRBJ2-6|.
TGCAGTGCTGAGGGAGGGACTGGGGCCAACGTCCTGACTTTC
CSAEGGTGANVLTF
>TRBV6-5|TRBD1|TRBJ2-7|many
TGTGCCAGCAGTCCGGGACAGGTCGGGAACGAGCAGTACTTC
CASSPGQVGNEQYF
>TRBV20-1|TRBD1|TRBJ2-2|.
TGCAGTGCTCCGGGACAGGGATCCGGGGAGCTGTTTTTT
CSAPGQGSGELFF
>TRBV30|TRBD2|TRBJ2-1|.
TGTGCCTGGACCTTCACTAGCGGGAGGCCCAATGAGCAGTTCTTC
CAWTFTSGRPNEQFF
>TRBV6-1|TRBD2|TRBJ2-5|.
TGTGCCAGCAGTGAATGGTCTAGCGGGGTACGGTCCCAGTACTTC
CASSEWSSGVRSQYF
>TRBV6-5|.|TRBJ1-2|.
TGTGCCAGCCGGCTGAGCGGGGTTTCTAGCTACACCTTC
CASRLSGVSSYTF
>TRBV20-1|TRBD1|TRBJ1-4|many
TGCAGTGCTACAGGGGGAGAAGAAAAACTGTTTTTT
CSATGGEEKLFF
>TRBV5-1|.|TRBJ1-2|.
TGCGCCAGCAGCTTAACAGCTCTCAACTATGGCTACACCTTC
CASSLTALNYGYTF
>TRBV14|.|TRBJ2-7|many
TGTGCCAGCAGCCAGGGACGGATCTACGAGCAGTACTTC
CASSQGRIYEQYF